A single sample is the source of the 14 T cell receptor beta chains below, sequenced in a study of T cells in narcolepsy. Assay: immunoSEQ multiplex PCR; the TCRdb copy retains only in-frame clones and omits some. The repertoire holds 25,000 to 35,000 clones, with around four fifths as singletons. Sample: CD45RA- memory CD4+ T cells from PBMCs. These receptors all stem from a human donor with narcolepsy.

This rearrangement joins TRBV29-1 to TRBJ2-5, with D perhaps matching TRBD1 or TRBD2 (5 bases each). Germline CDR1 SQVTM, CDR2 ANQGSEA. V gave up 6 bases and J gave up 5 bases, with 13 bases separating them. This CDR3 is built from 12 residues. The CDR3 DNA follows: TGCAGCGTGAAAAGGGGAGAGGAGACCCAGTACTTC. Protein: CSVKRGEETQYF.

The rearrangement links TRBV18 to TRBJ2-5; D unclear. Germline V gene data show CDR1 as KGHSH and CDR2 as LQKENI. The CDR3 totals 15 residues. Trimming stripped 2 bases from V and 2 bases from J, with 12 bases between. CDR3 sequence: CASSPETGAQETQYF. CDR3 DNA: TGTGCCAGCTCACCAGAGACCGGCGCGCAAGAGACCCAGTACTTC.

The chain has TRBV18 and TRBJ1-5; D may be TRBD1 (6 bases). The length of the CDR3 is 14 residues. V shed 4 bases and J shed 6 bases, with 13 bases lying between them. Germline CDR1 is KGHSH and CDR2 is LQKENI. The CDR3 protein is CASSLTGMGQPQHF. CDR3 DNA sequence: TGTGCCAGCTCACTAACAGGGATGGGTCAGCCCCAGCATTTT.

The V and J genes are TRBV4-3 and TRBJ2-1; D unclear. In germline, CDR1 is LGHNA, CDR2 YSLEER. Trimming removed 0 bases at V and 3 bases at J, with 9 bases between. The CDR3 is 15 residues long. The CDR3 DNA reads as TGCGCCAGCAGCCAAGATCTCGCGGTCTACAATGAGCAGTTCTTC. As protein: CASSQDLAVYNEQFF.

This clone was seen just once. The chain has TRBV12-5 and TRBJ1-5; the match to TRBD1 covers 9 bases. There are 16 residues in the CDR3. Germline loops: CDR1 LGHNT, CDR2 FRNRAP. Trimming at V came to 5 bases and at J to 3 bases, leaving 8 bases not matched to a gene. DNA for the CDR3: TGTGCTAGTGGTCCTCAGACAGGGGGAAACAATCAGCCCCAGCATTTT. Translating gives CASGPQTGGNNQPQHF.

The genes are TRBV7-8 and TRBJ1-1; D remains ambiguous. Germline loops: CDR1 SGHVS, CDR2 FQNEAQ. The CDR3 is 14 residues long. V was cut by 3 bases and J by 1 base, with 9 bases left in between. The DNA of the CDR3 is TGTGCCAGCAGCTTGGGAAAGCCGAACACTGAAGCTTTCTTT. Residues: CASSLGKPNTEAFF.

This clone is a singleton in its sample. This chain uses TRBV5-4 with TRBJ2-3; D is possibly TRBD1 (6 bases). The CDR3 runs 13 residues. Germline V gene data show CDR1 as SGHNT and CDR2 as YYREEE (reference sequence). Trimming stripped 7 bases from V and 6 bases from J, with 15 bases between. The CDR3 region has the DNA TGTGCCAGCCACAATGGGGGCCTGGATACGCAGTATTTT. Protein sequence: CASHNGGLDTQYF. The full variable domain, rest sourced from reference TRBV5-4 and TRBJ2-3, is ETGVTQSPTHLIKTRGQQVTLRCSSQSGHNTVSWYQQALGQGPQFIFQYYREEENGRGNFPPRFSGLQFPNYSSELNVNALELDDSALYLCASHNGGLDTQYFGPGTRLTVL.

The CDR3 reads CASSLGSLAGVTDTQYF. CDR3 sequence (DNA): TGCGCCAGCAGCTTGGGGTCGTTAGCGGGGGTCACAGATACGCAGTATTTT. V gene TRBV5-1 combines with J gene TRBJ2-3; 9 bases fit TRBD2. Germline CDR1 is SGHRS and CDR2 is YFSETQ. The CDR3 loop spans 17 amino acids. The J segment lost 2 bases and the V segment lost 0 bases, leaving 7 bases of the junction unmatched. The variable domain in full, with the rest retrieved from reference TRBV5-1 and TRBJ2-3, is KAGVTQTPRYLIKTRGQQVTLSCSPISGHRSVSWYQQTPGQGLQFLFEYFSETQRNKGNFPGRFSGRQFSNSRSEMNVSTLELGDSALYLCASSLGSLAGVTDTQYFGPGTRLTVL.

As to this clone: The junction shows a germline mismatch at one end, possibly a read error. The rearrangement links TRBV5-4 to TRBJ1-5; D not certain. The CDR3 has 13 residues. Germline values: CDR1 SGHNT, CDR2 YYREEE (reference sequence). The CDR3 DNA follows: TGTGCCAGCAGCTTGGACAGCAATCAGCCCCAGCTTTTT. Residues: CASSLDSNQPQLF.

The chain couples TRBV7-2 to TRBJ2-7; 8 nucleotides agree with TRBD1. CDR1 and CDR2 (germline): SGHTA, FQGNSA. The CDR3 is 16 amino acids. V was clipped by 0 bases and J by 1 base; unmatched bases: 5. The CDR3 region has the DNA TGTGCCAGCAGCTTAGCCCCGACAGGGGCGTCCTACGAGCAGTACTTC. Encoded protein: CASSLAPTGASYEQYF.

The chain has TRBV2 and TRBJ2-5; perhaps TRBD1 as D (6 bases). The J call is uncertain, as TRBJ2-7 better fits the DNA end. Germline assignment: CDR1 SNHLY and CDR2 FYNNEI. CDR3 size: 12 residues. The CDR3 is CASSGQSYEQYF. In nucleotides, the CDR3 is TGTGCCAGCAGCGGACAGTCCTACGAGCAGTACTTC.

This sequence joins TRBV9 and TRBJ2-5; no clear D. The DNA end favors TRBJ2-7, so the J call may be wrong. The CDR3 consists of 15 residues. The V gene's germline CDR1 is SGDLS and CDR2 YYNGEE. CDR3 region: CASSVGGDSNYEQYF. The CDR3 nucleotides are TGTGCCAGCAGCGTAGGTGGAGATTCCAATTACGAGCAGTACTTC.

The chain is built from TRBV4-3 and TRBJ2-3; possible D gene TRBD2, 6 bases. Germline V gives CDR1 LGHNA, CDR2 YSLEER. Trimming stripped 3 bases from V and 2 bases from J, with 21 bases between. This CDR3 comprises 18 residues. The CDR3 region is CASSQTRLGGASTDTQYF. CDR3 DNA: TGCGCCAGCAGCCAGACCCGGTTGGGCGGGGCCTCCACAGATACGCAGTATTTT.

The chain is built from TRBV6-5 and TRBJ2-5; TRBD1 agrees at 7 bases. V lost 5 bases to trimming and J lost 2 bases; unmatched junction nucleotides: 2. CDR1 and CDR2 (germline): MNHEY, SVGAGI. The CDR3 is 13 residues long. Written as DNA, the CDR3 is TGTGCCAGCAGTCTACAGGGGCAAGAGACCCAGTACTTC. Residues: CASSLQGQETQYF.